Presented here are 9 T cell receptor beta chains from one specimen sequenced in a study of tumor-infiltrating lymphocytes in primary liver carcinoma. The authors made TCR beta cDNA from around 500 ng total RNA with a constant-region primer. Generation of the TCR beta libraries relied on three nested multiplex PCR rounds using slightly modified ARM-PCR. Both of the initial two PCR rounds ran for about 9 cycles and employed TRBV1-TRBV30 forward primers alongside a C-beta reverse primer. TCRdb recomputed calls from the multiplex PCR reads with MiXCR, one row per CDR3 protein. The repertoire has about 320,000 distinct CDR3 sequences, approximately 58% of them found once; the top ten carry over 15%. Out of unsorted whole blood came the blood RNA, and germline DNA was extracted as well. The sample consisted of peripheral blood. These receptors were collected from a young woman with primary liver carcinoma and hepatitis B virus infection.

As to this clonotype: This may arise from a read error, as a much more abundant clone is one base away. Here the CDR3 reads CASTKGVTVYGYTF. The CDR3 DNA reads as TGTGCCAGCACAAAAGGAGTCACAGTCTATGGCTACACCTTC. The V gene is TRBV12-3 or TRBV12-4, the J gene TRBJ1-2; D not certain. The CDR3 has 14 amino acids. Trimming took 7 bases from V and 4 from J, leaving 16 bases between them.

With respect to this clonotype: Germline is not matched at one junction end, which may reflect a read error. The gene calls are TRBV12-3 or TRBV12-4 and TRBJ2-1; 7 bases agree with TRBD1. The CDR3 totals 16 residues. The CDR3 here is CASSLERGQCYNVQFF. CDR3 sequence (DNA): TGTGCCAGCAGTTTAGAGAGGGGACAGTGCTACAATGTGCAGTTCTTC.

About this clonotype: This may be a read error: a much more frequent sequence differs by one nucleotide. The rearrangement uses TRBV6-2 or TRBV6-3 and TRBJ2-2; D call uncertain. Per germline, CDR1 MNHEY and CDR2 SVGEGT. The CDR3 covers 12 residues. The CDR3 nucleotides are TGTGCCAACAGTCCCTATTCCGGGGAGCTGTTTTTT. The encoded protein is CANSPYSGELFF.

This clonotype counts as medium-sized. The chain recombines TRBV11-2 with TRBJ2-1, with TRBD1 as a possible D gene (7 bases). Germline values: CDR1 SGHAT, CDR2 FQNNGV. This CDR3 spans 17 amino acids. V was cut by 5 bases and J by 0 bases, with 17 bases left in between. The CDR3 DNA reads as TGTGCCAGCAGCCGTACCTACAGGGGAGGCTCCTACAATGAGCAGTTCTTC. Translated: CASSRTYRGGSYNEQFF.

The rearrangement uses TRBV7-9 and TRBJ2-5, with a weak D call TRBD2 (5 bases). CDR1 is SEHNR, CDR2 FQNEAQ, per germline (reference sequence). CDR3 length: 14 amino acids. V was shortened by 5 bases and J by 4 bases, with 14 bases between the two germline ends. The CDR3 spells CASSPREAVETQYF. CDR3 bases: TGTGCCAGCAGCCCCCGGGAAGCGGTAGAGACCCAGTACTTC.

This clonotype was recorded a few times. The rearrangement joins TRBV5-6 to TRBJ1-2; tentatively, D is TRBD1 (5 bases). Germline CDR1 SGHDT, CDR2 YYEEEE. This CDR3 is built from 14 residues. V lost 4 bases, J lost 10 bases, and 20 bases lay in between. This chain's CDR3 is CASSPNRGLGDYTF. Here the CDR3 DNA reads TGTGCCAGCAGCCCGAATAGGGGTCTAGGGGACTACACCTTC.

For this clonotype: This may come from a read error, since a much larger clone is one base off. The gene calls are TRBV6-5 and TRBJ2-7; tentative D call: TRBD2 (6 bases). The germline V gene encodes CDR1 MNHEY and CDR2 SVGAGI. V lost 0 bases and J lost 7, with 13 bases in between. This CDR3 comprises 14 residues. CDR3 nucleotides: TGTGCCAGCAGTTACTCGACTGGGAGGATGGAGCAGTACTTC. Residues: CASSYSTGRMEQYF.

This clonotype came up a few times. The chain joins TRBV6-2 or TRBV6-3 to TRBJ2-3; D is undetermined. The V gene lost 2 bases and the J gene lost 2 bases, with 8 bases spanning the gap. In germline, CDR1 is MNHEY, CDR2 SVGEGT. CDR3 size: 14 residues. In DNA, the CDR3 is TGTGCCAGCAGTTACCTCCTATCCACAGATACGCAGTATTTT. Translated: CASSYLLSTDTQYF.

In this sample, this clonotype turned up a few times. The V call is TRBV7-8, the J call TRBJ2-1; TRBD2 aligns across 11 bases. V gave up 1 base and J gave up 1 base; unmatched junction bases: 12. The CDR3 has 20 residues. From germline, CDR1 is SGHVS and CDR2 FQNEAQ. CDR3 in amino acids: CASSLGLAGGPPGSYNEQFF. CDR3 coding DNA: TGTGCCAGCAGCTTAGGTCTAGCGGGAGGTCCCCCGGGGTCCTACAATGAGCAGTTCTTC.